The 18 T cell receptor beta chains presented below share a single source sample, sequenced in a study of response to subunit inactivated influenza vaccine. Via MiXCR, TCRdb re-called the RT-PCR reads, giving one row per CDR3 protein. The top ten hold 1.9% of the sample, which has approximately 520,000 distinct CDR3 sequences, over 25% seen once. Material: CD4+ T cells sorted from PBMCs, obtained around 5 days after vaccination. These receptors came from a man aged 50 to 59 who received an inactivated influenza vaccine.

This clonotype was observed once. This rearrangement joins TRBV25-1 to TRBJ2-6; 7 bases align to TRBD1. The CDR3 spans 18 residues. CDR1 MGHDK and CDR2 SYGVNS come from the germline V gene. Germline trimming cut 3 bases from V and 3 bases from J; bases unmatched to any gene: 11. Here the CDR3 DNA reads TGTGCCAGCAGTGACCCCGGACAGGCGACCTATGGGGCCAACGTCCTGACTTTC. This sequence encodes CASSDPGQATYGANVLTF.

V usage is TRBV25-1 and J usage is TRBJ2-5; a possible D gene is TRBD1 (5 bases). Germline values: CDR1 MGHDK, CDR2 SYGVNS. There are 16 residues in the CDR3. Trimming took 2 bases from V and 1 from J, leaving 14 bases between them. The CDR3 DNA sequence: TGTGCCAGCAGTGAACTGATAGGACAAATCCAAGAGACCCAGTACTTC. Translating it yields CASSELIGQIQETQYF.

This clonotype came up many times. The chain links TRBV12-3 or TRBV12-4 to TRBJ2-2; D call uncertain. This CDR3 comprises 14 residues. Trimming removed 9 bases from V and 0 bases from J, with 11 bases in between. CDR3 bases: TGTGCCAGAGAGTTCTGGGCGAACACCGGGGAGCTGTTTTTT. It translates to CAREFWANTGELFF.

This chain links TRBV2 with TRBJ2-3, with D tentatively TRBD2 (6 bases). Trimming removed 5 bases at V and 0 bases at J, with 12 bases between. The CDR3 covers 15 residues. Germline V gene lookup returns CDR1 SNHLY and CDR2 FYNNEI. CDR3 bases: TGTGCCAGCAGTCTCCGGGAGCTTAGCACAGATACGCAGTATTTT. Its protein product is CASSLRELSTDTQYF.

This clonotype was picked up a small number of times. CDR3 loop: CSARKGSGNTIYF. CDR3 bases: TGCAGTGCTAGGAAAGGGTCTGGAAACACCATATATTTT. The rearrangement uses TRBV20-1 and TRBJ1-3; D gene unclear. CDR1 is DFQATT, CDR2 SNEGSKA, per germline (reference sequence). V shed 3 bases and J shed 1 base, with 7 bases lying between them. The CDR3 extends over 13 amino acids.

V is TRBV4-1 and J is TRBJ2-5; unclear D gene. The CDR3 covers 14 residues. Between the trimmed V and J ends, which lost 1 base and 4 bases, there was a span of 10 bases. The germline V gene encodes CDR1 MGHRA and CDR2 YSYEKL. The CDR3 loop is CASSQVSVAETQYF. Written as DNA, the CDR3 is TGCGCCAGCAGCCAAGTTTCGGTAGCAGAGACCCAGTACTTC.

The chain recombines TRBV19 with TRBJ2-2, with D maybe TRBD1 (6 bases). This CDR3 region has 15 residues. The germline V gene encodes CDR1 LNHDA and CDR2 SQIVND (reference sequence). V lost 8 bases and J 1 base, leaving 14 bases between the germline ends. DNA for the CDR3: TGTGCCAGTCTCAGAACAGGGATGAACACCGGGGAGCTGTTTTTT. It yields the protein CASLRTGMNTGELFF.

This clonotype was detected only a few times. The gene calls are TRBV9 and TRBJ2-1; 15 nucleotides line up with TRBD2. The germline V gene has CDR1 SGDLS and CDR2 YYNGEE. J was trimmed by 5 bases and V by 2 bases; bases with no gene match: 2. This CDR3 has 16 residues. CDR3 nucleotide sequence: TGTGCCAGCAGCGTCGGGACTAGCGGGAGGAACAATGAGCAGTTCTTC. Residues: CASSVGTSGRNNEQFF.

The CDR3 loop is CASSLGLELTGELFF. The CDR3 DNA reads as TGTGCCAGCAGCTTAGGGTTGGAGCTCACCGGGGAGCTGTTTTTT. This chain links TRBV7-8 with TRBJ2-2; D call uncertain. Germline V gene data show CDR1 as SGHVS and CDR2 as FQNEAQ. This CDR3 has 15 residues. Trimming removed 1 base from V and 4 bases from J, with 10 bases in between. Full variable domain (outside the CDR3, taken from reference TRBV7-8 and TRBJ2-2): GAGVSQSPRYKVAKRGQDVALRCDPISGHVSLFWYQQALGQGPEFLTYFQNEAQLDKSGLPSDRFFAERPEGSVSTLKIQRTQQEDSAVYLCASSLGLELTGELFFGEGSRLTVL.

The CDR3 DNA follows: TGCGCCAGCAGCTTGCTAGGACACGGTTTGGGAGAGACCCAGTACTTC. Its translation is CASSLLGHGLGETQYF. This chain uses TRBV5-1 with TRBJ2-5; maybe TRBD1 (5 bases). CDR3 length: 16 residues. The V gene's germline CDR1 is SGHRS and CDR2 YFSETQ. Trimming pared 1 base from V and 4 bases from J, leaving 17 bases between.

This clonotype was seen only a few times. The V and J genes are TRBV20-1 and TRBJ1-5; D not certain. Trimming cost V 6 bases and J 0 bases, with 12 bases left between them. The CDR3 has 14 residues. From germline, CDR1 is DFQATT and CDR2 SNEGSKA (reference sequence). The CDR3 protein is CSATVGNSNQPQHF. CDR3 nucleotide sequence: TGCAGTGCAACCGTGGGGAATAGCAATCAGCCCCAGCATTTT.

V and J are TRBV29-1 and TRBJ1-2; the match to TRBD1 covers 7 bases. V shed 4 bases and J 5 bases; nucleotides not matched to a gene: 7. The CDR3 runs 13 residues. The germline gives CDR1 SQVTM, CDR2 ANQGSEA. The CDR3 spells CSVAGGRDYGYTF. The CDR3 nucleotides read TGCAGCGTTGCAGGGGGAAGGGATTATGGCTACACCTTC.

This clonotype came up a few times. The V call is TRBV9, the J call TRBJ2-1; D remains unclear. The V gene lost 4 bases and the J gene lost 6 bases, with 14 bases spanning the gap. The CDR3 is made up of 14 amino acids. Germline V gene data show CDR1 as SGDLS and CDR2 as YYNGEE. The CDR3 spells CASSPRGFGNEQFF. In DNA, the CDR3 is TGTGCCAGCAGCCCACGAGGATTTGGCAATGAGCAGTTCTTC.

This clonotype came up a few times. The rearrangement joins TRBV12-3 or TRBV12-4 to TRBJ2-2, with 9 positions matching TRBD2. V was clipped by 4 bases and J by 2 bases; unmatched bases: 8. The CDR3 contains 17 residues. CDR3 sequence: CASSSKAGGSNTGELFF. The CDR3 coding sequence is TGTGCCAGCAGTTCCAAAGCGGGGGGAAGTAACACCGGGGAGCTGTTTTTT.

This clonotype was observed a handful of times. CDR3 sequence reads: CATSSRQATDTQYF. Written as DNA, the CDR3 is TGTGCCACCAGCAGCCGACAGGCCACAGATACGCAGTATTTT. The chain links TRBV15 to TRBJ2-3; weak D call: TRBD1 (6 bases). The CDR3 sequence is 14 residues long. Germline values: CDR1 LNHNV, CDR2 YYDKDF (reference sequence). The V gene lost 3 bases and the J gene lost 2 bases, with 9 bases spanning the gap.

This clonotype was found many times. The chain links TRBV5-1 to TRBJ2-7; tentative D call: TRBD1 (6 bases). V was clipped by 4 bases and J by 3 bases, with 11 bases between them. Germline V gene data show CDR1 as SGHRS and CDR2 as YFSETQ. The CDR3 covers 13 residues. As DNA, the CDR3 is TGCGCCAGCAGCGAAACAGGGAACTACGAGCAGTACTTC. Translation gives CASSETGNYEQYF.

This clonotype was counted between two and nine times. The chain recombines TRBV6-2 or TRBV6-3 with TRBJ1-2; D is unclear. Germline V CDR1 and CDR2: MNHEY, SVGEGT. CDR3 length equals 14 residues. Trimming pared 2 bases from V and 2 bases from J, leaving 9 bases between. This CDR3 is CASSYSVGNYGYTF. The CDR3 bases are TGTGCCAGCAGTTACAGTGTGGGAAACTATGGCTACACCTTC.

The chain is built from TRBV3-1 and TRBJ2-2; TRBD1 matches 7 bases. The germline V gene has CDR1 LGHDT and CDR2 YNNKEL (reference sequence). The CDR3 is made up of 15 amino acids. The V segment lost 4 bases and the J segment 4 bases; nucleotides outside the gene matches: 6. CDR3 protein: CASSRGQLSTGELFF. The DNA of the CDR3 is TGTGCCAGCAGCCGGGGACAGTTGAGCACCGGGGAGCTGTTTTTT.